These T cell receptor beta chains were read from a single sample in a study of shared T cell receptors in the human thymus. Repertoires were generated with immunoSEQ multiplex PCR, while TCRdb's copy carries only in-frame clones and drops some. The data hold approximately 490,000 clones, with around 78% observed a single time. These same records also appear under a second study, on human thymus T cells.

Sequenced: thymocytes. The receptors stem from a boy under three years old with a congenital heart defect. Both conserved end residues are part of each CDR3. A D gene is named only where the DNA matches it firmly.

J: TRBJ2-1
D: TRBD1
V: TRBV7-9
DNA: TGTGCCAGCAGCACAGGGACAGGGCTATTGGACAATGAGCAGTTCTTC
CDR3: CASSTGTGLLDNEQFF

J: TRBJ2-3
D: .
V: TRBV1
DNA: TGCACCAGCAGCCCCCGGGACAGGGCAGATACGCAGTATTTT
CDR3: CTSSPRDRADTQYF

J: TRBJ2-5
D: .
V: TRBV7-2
DNA: TGTGCCAGCAGCAGGGTAGCGTCTCTAAAAGAGACCCAGTACTTC
CDR3: CASSRVASLKETQYF

J: TRBJ2-1
D: .
V: TRBV29-1
DNA: TGCAGCGTTGTAGGACGGGAGCACAATGAGCAGTTCTTC
CDR3: CSVVGREHNEQFF

J: TRBJ2-3
D: TRBD2
V: TRBV9
DNA: TGTGCCAGCAGCGGACGGACTAGTAGGGGCACAGATACGCAGTATTTT
CDR3: CASSGRTSRGTDTQYF

J: TRBJ2-7
D: TRBD1
V: TRBV6-1
DNA: TGTGCCAGCAGTGAAAGGGAGACAGGGGAGCAGTACTTC
CDR3: CASSERETGEQYF

J: TRBJ2-3
D: .
V: TRBV4-2
DNA: TGTGCCAGCAGCCCAAGCCACGGCACAGATACGCAGTATTTT
CDR3: CASSPSHGTDTQYF

J: TRBJ2-1
D: TRBD2
V: TRBV5-1
DNA: TGCGCCAGCAGCTTGGCTAGCGGGAGGGCCGACAATGAGCAGTTCTTC
CDR3: CASSLASGRADNEQFF

J: TRBJ1-5
D: .
V: TRBV6-1
DNA: TGTGCCAGCAGTGAAGGTGGCACATTACAACCCCAGCATTTT
CDR3: CASSEGGTLQPQHF

J: TRBJ2-7
D: .
V: TRBV7-9
DNA: TGTGCCAGCAGCCATCATGGGGCGGTAGACGAGCAGTACTTC
CDR3: CASSHHGAVDEQYF

J: TRBJ2-1
D: TRBD2
V: TRBV11-3
DNA: TGTGCCAGCAGCCGAAAAGGACTAGCGGGATCACACTCCTACAATGAGCAGTTCTTC
CDR3: CASSRKGLAGSHSYNEQFF